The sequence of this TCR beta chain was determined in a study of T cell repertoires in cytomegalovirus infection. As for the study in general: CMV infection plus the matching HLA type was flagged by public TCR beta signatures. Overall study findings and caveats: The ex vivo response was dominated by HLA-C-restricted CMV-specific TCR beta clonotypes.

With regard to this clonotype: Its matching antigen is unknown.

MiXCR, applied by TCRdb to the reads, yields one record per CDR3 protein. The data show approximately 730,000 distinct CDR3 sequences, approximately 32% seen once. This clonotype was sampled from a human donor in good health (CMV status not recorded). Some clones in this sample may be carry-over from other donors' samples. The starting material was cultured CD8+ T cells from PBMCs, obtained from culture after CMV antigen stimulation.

CDR3 residues: CASSEGIWGGYTF. CDR3 DNA sequence: TGTGCCAGCAGTGAAGGAATCTGGGGCGGCTACACCTTC. This chain joins TRBV6-1 and TRBJ1-2, with D possibly matching TRBD1 (5 bases). From germline, CDR1 is MNHNS and CDR2 SASEGT. The CDR3 has 13 amino acids. The V end lost 1 base, the J end lost 8 bases, and 11 bases lay between the germline ends.